This T cell receptor beta chain was found in a study of blood T cell repertoires in COVID-19. Study information: From T cells, B-cell-depleted T cells, or PBMCs came the material, which was cDNA or gDNA.

This clone has just a few counts. Patients from Seattle were sampled longitudinally, starting during active infection. Study processing details: By means of reference gene primer amplification, nucleated cell counts were estimated. Sequenced by immunoSEQ multiplex PCR; TCRdb stores in-frame clones only, minus some. D and trimming come from the DNA, and the V and J calls and clone size come from that table. The sample includes over 100,000 clones, around 87% of them seen just once. Germline CDR1 is MNHEY and CDR2 is SMNVEV (reference sequence). V shed 8 bases, J shed 1 base, and the junction held 4 bases outside the gene matches. CDR3 length: 13 amino acids.

The J gene is TRBJ1-1, the V gene TRBV27; 7 bases line up with TRBD1. Sequences were obtained from peripheral blood. This sequence was found in a woman between 50 and 59 years old with COVID-19, enrolled during active disease. This CDR3 reads CASVGQPNTEAFF. Here the CDR3 DNA reads TGTGCCAGCGTGGGACAGCCGAACACTGAAGCTTTCTTT.